Shown below are 19 T cell receptor beta chains from a single sample sequenced in a study of blood T cell dynamics during melanoma immunotherapy. Measured with immunoSEQ multiplex PCR; TCRdb has only the in-frame clones, and not every one. Here the sample spans about 19,000 clones, 70% to 90% being singletons. Time point given: week 3, after first cycle of checkpoint inhibitor. The source material was blood, sampled from a patient treated with checkpoint blockade. The source of these receptors is a human donor with melanoma.

The chain recombines TRBV7-2 with TRBJ2-2, with D perhaps matching TRBD2 (6 bases). The CDR3 extends over 15 amino acids. Germline CDR1 is SGHTA and CDR2 is FQGNSA. V shed 5 bases and J shed 0 bases, with 10 bases lying between them. In DNA, the CDR3 is TGTGCCAGCAGCCGAGGACTAACGAACACCGGGGAGCTGTTTTTT. It specifies CASSRGLTNTGELFF.

The V call is TRBV28, the J call TRBJ2-1; 7 nucleotides line up with TRBD1. CDR1 is MDHEN, CDR2 SYDVKM, per germline. V dropped 6 bases and J dropped 7; count of bases not matched to a gene: 12. The CDR3 has 15 residues. The CDR3 loop reads CASSLLHRGRNEQFF. As DNA, the CDR3 is TGTGCCAGCAGCCTCCTTCATAGGGGGCGGAATGAGCAGTTCTTC.

CDR3 bases: TGTGCCAGTAGTGTGGGTTATAATTCACCCCTCCACTTT. Translated: CASSVGYNSPLHF. The gene calls are TRBV19 and TRBJ1-6; D unclear. Germline V CDR1 and CDR2: LNHDA, SQIVND (reference sequence). This CDR3 is 13 amino acids long. V was trimmed by 5 bases and J by 4 bases, leaving 6 bases between them. The whole variable domain, remainder taken from reference TRBV19 and TRBJ1-6, is DGGITQSPKYLFRKEGQNVTLSCEQNLNHDAMYWYRQDPGQGLRLIYYSQIVNDFQKGDIAEGYSVSREKKESFPLTVTSAQKNPTAFYLCASSVGYNSPLHFGNGTRLTVT.

The genes are TRBV4-3 and TRBJ2-1; 7 nucleotides agree with TRBD2. Germline loops: CDR1 LGHNA, CDR2 YSLEER. The trim removed 4 bases at V and 5 bases at J, leaving 5 bases unmatched. This CDR3 contains 14 residues. CDR3 coding DNA: TGCGCCAGCAGCCCATCTAGCGGCCACAATGAGCAGTTCTTC. It yields the protein CASSPSSGHNEQFF.

V is TRBV6-6 and J is TRBJ1-3; 8 bases agree with TRBD1. Germline assignment: CDR1 MNHNY and CDR2 SVGAGI (reference sequence). The ends lost 2 bases at V and 6 bases at J; junction bases unmatched: 6. The CDR3 is 15 amino acids. The DNA for the CDR3 is TGTGCCAGCAGTTACGGGGACAGGTTGGAAAACACCATATATTTT. Protein product: CASSYGDRLENTIYF.

The chain has TRBV5-4 and TRBJ2-3; 12 nucleotides match TRBD2. The CDR3 consists of 17 residues. Germline values: CDR1 SGHNT, CDR2 YYREEE (reference sequence). V shed 3 bases, J shed 4 bases, and the junction held 9 bases outside the gene matches. The CDR3 DNA reads as TGTGCCAGCAGCTCAAGACTAGCGGGAGTCTCTCCAGATACGCAGTATTTT. This sequence encodes CASSSRLAGVSPDTQYF.

The rearrangement links TRBV27 to TRBJ2-1; no definite D call. Looked up from germline, CDR1 is MNHEY and CDR2 is SMNVEV (reference sequence). The CDR3 is made up of 13 amino acids. The V end was cut by 5 bases, the J end by 0 bases, with 5 bases between. CDR3 DNA: TGTGCCAGCAGTCCCCGCTCCTACAATGAGCAGTTCTTC. It is translated as CASSPRSYNEQFF.

This clone was counted between two and nine times. V and J are TRBV5-3 and TRBJ1-2; TRBD1 might be the D (5 bases). TRBV5-3 is known as an ORF, though its function is uncertain. The length of the CDR3 is 13 residues. Trimming pared 4 bases from V and 0 bases from J, leaving 7 bases between. In DNA form, the CDR3 reads TGTGCCAGAAGCCCGACAGCTAACTATGGCTACACCTTC. This sequence encodes CARSPTANYGYTF.

The CDR3 nucleotides read TGTGCCAGCAGTGACACGGACACAGACACCGGGGAGCTGTTTTTT. Translation: CASSDTDTDTGELFF. The V call is TRBV6-4, the J call TRBJ2-2; TRBD1 might be the D (5 bases). Germline CDR1 is MRHNA and CDR2 is SNTAGT. V lost 2 bases, J lost 3 bases, and 10 bases lay in between. This CDR3 is built from 15 residues.

The V gene is TRBV9, the J gene TRBJ2-5, with D possibly being TRBD2 (6 bases). The V gene's germline CDR1 is SGDLS and CDR2 YYNGEE. The CDR3 covers 12 residues. Between the trimmed V and J ends, which lost 5 bases and 13 bases, there was a span of 18 bases. The CDR3 is CASSPSPGLRYF. Written as DNA, the CDR3 is TGTGCCAGCAGTCCTAGTCCGGGACTTCGGTACTTC.

The chain combines TRBV10-3 with TRBJ1-1; D uncertain. Germline V gives CDR1 ENHRY, CDR2 SYGVKD. The V gene lost 10 bases and the J gene lost 1 base, with 10 bases spanning the gap. This CDR3 is built from 12 residues. CDR3 sequence reads: CANRDTNTEAFF. Here the CDR3 DNA reads TGTGCCAACAGAGATACGAACACTGAAGCTTTCTTT.

The table lists this clone with a count of one. This chain links TRBV7-8 with TRBJ2-6, with D tentatively TRBD1 or TRBD2 (6 bases each). Trimming took 7 bases from V and 0 from J, leaving 16 bases between them. Germline assignment: CDR1 SGHVS and CDR2 FQNEAQ. The CDR3 loop spans 17 amino acids. The CDR3 region is CASTPPGAISGANVLTF. CDR3 sequence (DNA): TGTGCCAGCACCCCCCCGGGGGCGATCTCTGGGGCCAACGTCCTGACTTTC.

The rearrangement joins TRBV5-1 to TRBJ2-7, with 11 bases aligning to TRBD2. J gave up 6 bases and V 0 bases, and 5 bases lay outside the gene matches. Germline lookup yields CDR1 SGHRS and CDR2 YFSETQ. This CDR3 spans 15 amino acids. As DNA, the CDR3 is TGCGCCAGCAGCTTGGCTAGCGGGAGGAGAATCGAGCAGTACTTC. This gives the protein CASSLASGRRIEQYF.

The J gene is TRBJ2-1, the V gene TRBV7-9; TRBD2 might be the D (6 bases). Looked up from germline, CDR1 is SEHNR and CDR2 is FQNEAQ (reference sequence). This CDR3 has 15 residues. The ends were cut back, 3 bases at V and 9 bases at J, with 18 bases in the middle. The CDR3 loop reads CASSFPLAVRGEQFF. The CDR3 region has the DNA TGTGCCAGCAGCTTTCCTTTAGCGGTTAGGGGTGAGCAGTTCTTC.

V and J are TRBV5-6 and TRBJ2-1; TRBD2 agrees at 11 bases. Germline-derived CDR1 and CDR2 are SGHDT and YYEEEE. This CDR3 is 15 amino acids long. V dropped 2 bases and J dropped 4; count of bases not matched to a gene: 2. The CDR3 DNA reads TGTGCCAGCAGCTTTGGGACTAGCGGATACAATGAGCAGTTCTTC. Translated: CASSFGTSGYNEQFF. Using reference TRBV5-6 and TRBJ2-1 for the parts outside the CDR3, the full variable domain is DAGVTQSPTHLIKTRGQQVTLRCSPKSGHDTVSWYQQALGQGPQFIFQYYEEEERQRGNFPDRFSGHQFPNYSSELNVNALLLGDSALYLCASSFGTSGYNEQFFGPGTRLTVL.

The count of this clone is one. The chain couples TRBV6-4 to TRBJ2-1; 7 positions agree with TRBD2. The germline CDR1 and CDR2 sequences are MRHNA and SNTAGT. With 4 bases clipped from V and 5 bases from J, the junction kept 2 bases outside the gene matches. The CDR3 contains 13 residues. The CDR3 spells CASSASGHNEQFF. CDR3 coding DNA: TGTGCCAGCAGTGCTAGCGGACACAATGAGCAGTTCTTC.

J is TRBJ2-5 and V is TRBV30; 7 nucleotides agree with TRBD2. The DNA matches TRBJ2-7 better at its end, which makes the J call doubtful. Germline V lookup: CDR1 GTSNPN, CDR2 SVGIG (reference sequence). The CDR3 has 14 amino acids. CDR3 DNA: TGTGCCTGGACCCCCGGGACTACCAACTACGAGCAGTACTTC. This sequence encodes CAWTPGTTNYEQYF.

This chain links TRBV12-2 with TRBJ1-5; the table names TRBD1, a call not compared with the DNA. TRBV12-2 is designated a pseudogene. The CDR3 sequence is 16 residues long. Here the CDR3 DNA reads TGTGCAAGTCGCTTAGGACGACAGGGGGGATATCAGCCCCAGCATTTT. Protein product: CASRLGRQGGYQPQHF.

The chain employs TRBV7-2 and TRBJ2-7; 10 bases line up with TRBD1. V gave up 6 bases and J gave up 0 bases; unmatched junction bases: 5. The CDR3 extends over 15 amino acids. CDR1 SGHTA and CDR2 FQGNSA come from the germline V gene. As DNA, the CDR3 is TGTGCCAGCAGTCCCGGGACAGGGGTCTCCTACGAGCAGTACTTC. Its protein is CASSPGTGVSYEQYF.